A single sample gave rise to the 15 T cell receptor beta chains below, sequenced in a study of T cell responses to AZD1222 COVID-19 vaccine. Sequencing used immunoSEQ multiplex PCR; TCRdb keeps in-frame clones, though not all of them. The table includes 85,000 to 130,000 clones, around 91% detected once. This material consisted of peripheral blood, taken on day 0 of AZD1222 vaccination. These receptors were collected from an adult in good health.

CDR3 in amino acids: CASSAHRDINYEQYF. The DNA of the CDR3 is TGTGCCAGCAGCGCACATCGGGACATAAACTACGAGCAGTACTTC. The V and J genes are TRBV11-2 and TRBJ2-7, with D maybe TRBD1 (6 bases). V lost 5 bases and J 3 bases, leaving 17 bases between the germline ends. Germline V gives CDR1 SGHAT, CDR2 FQNNGV. The length of the CDR3 is 15 residues. The full variable domain, its missing parts supplied by reference TRBV11-2 and TRBJ2-7, is EAGVAQSPRYKIIEKRQSVAFWCNPISGHATLYWYQQILGQGPKLLIQFQNNGVVDDSQLPKDRFSAERLKGVDSTLKIQPAKLEDSAVYLCASSAHRDINYEQYFGPGTRLTVT.

The chain carries TRBV7-3 and TRBJ1-2; 11 bases align to TRBD1. The ends lost 5 bases at V and 3 bases at J; junction bases unmatched: 5. Germline V gives CDR1 SGHTA, CDR2 FQGTGA. The length of the CDR3 is 15 residues. CDR3 in amino acids: CASSPGDRGDYGYTF. Written as DNA, the CDR3 is TGTGCCAGCAGCCCAGGGGACAGGGGGGACTATGGCTACACCTTC.

With respect to this clone: No conserved phenylalanine or tryptophan is present at the end of the CDR3, so a read error is the likely explanation. The genes are TRBV7-3 and TRBJ1-6; 9 positions agree with TRBD1. CDR1 is SGHTA, CDR2 FQGTGA, per germline. Trimming took 4 bases from V and 8 from J; bases not matched to a gene: 9. The length of the CDR3 is 16 residues. CDR3 nucleotide sequence: TGTGCCAGCAGCTCAACTACGAGGACAGGGGATTCACCCCTCCACCTT. As protein: CASSSTTRTGDSPLHL.

V gene TRBV4-1 combines with J gene TRBJ2-1, with D perhaps assigned TRBD1 or TRBD2 (6 bases each). Trimming left V 1 base short and J 8 bases short, with 24 bases between. Germline V gene data show CDR1 as MGHRA and CDR2 as YSYEKL. The CDR3 length is 18 residues. This CDR3 is CASSQGSWLGGANDEQFF. As DNA, the CDR3 is TGCGCCAGCAGCCAAGGATCTTGGTTGGGGGGCGCTAATGATGAGCAGTTCTTC.

The V call is TRBV6-5, the J call TRBJ1-1; 8 bases are a match to TRBD1. Germline-derived CDR1 and CDR2 are MNHEY and SVGAGI. CDR3 length: 15 residues. The J segment lost 1 base and the V segment lost 6 bases, leaving 7 bases of the junction unmatched. The CDR3 DNA reads as TGTGCCAGCAGACAGGGGGAAAATTGGAACACTGAAGCTTTCTTT. Amino acids: CASRQGENWNTEAFF.

The chain combines TRBV2 with TRBJ1-3; 7 positions agree with TRBD1. The germline V gene encodes CDR1 SNHLY and CDR2 FYNNEI. J was trimmed by 3 bases and V by 7 bases; bases with no gene match: 3. The CDR3 sequence is 13 residues long. The CDR3 bases are TGTGCCAGCATAGCAGGGGGTGGAAACACCATATATTTT. It translates to CASIAGGGNTIYF. The whole variable domain, filled in from reference TRBV2 and TRBJ1-3, reads EPEVTQTPSHQVTQMGQEVILRCVPISNHLYFYWYRQILGQKVEFLVSFYNNEISEKSEIFDDQFSVERPDGSNFTLKIRSTKLEDSAMYFCASIAGGGNTIYFGEGSWLTVV.

The V call is TRBV5-6, the J call TRBJ2-7, with 10 bases matching TRBD2. After removal of 4 bases from V and 2 bases from J, the junction contained 6 bases not matched to a gene. The length of the CDR3 is 15 residues. Germline CDR1 is SGHDT and CDR2 is YYEEEE. The CDR3 sequence: CASSDATSGAYEQYF. CDR3 in DNA: TGTGCCAGCAGCGACGCTACTAGCGGGGCCTACGAGCAGTACTTC.

The chain recombines TRBV2 with TRBJ1-1; D is uncertain. The CDR3 has 12 amino acids. Germline V lookup: CDR1 SNHLY, CDR2 FYNNEI. Between the trimmed V and J ends, which lost 6 bases and 2 bases, there was a span of 7 bases. CDR3 nucleotides: TGTGCCAGCAGCTACAGTAACACTGAAGCTTTCTTT. Translating it yields CASSYSNTEAFF.

The chain couples TRBV11-3 to TRBJ2-1; D unresolved. Germline CDR1 SGHNT, CDR2 YENEEA. Trimming removed 5 bases from V and 2 bases from J, with 10 bases in between. The CDR3 length is 14 residues. The CDR3 DNA is TGTGCCAGCAGCCCCGGAGACGCCTACAATGAGCAGTTCTTC. It yields the protein CASSPGDAYNEQFF.

The rearrangement links TRBV5-1 to TRBJ1-5, with 9 bases aligning to TRBD1. V was clipped by 4 bases and J by 4 bases; unmatched bases: 3. The CDR3 has 14 amino acids. Germline CDR1 SGHRS, CDR2 YFSETQ. The DNA of the CDR3 is TGCGCCAGCAGCGACGGGACAGGGAATCAGCCCCAGCATTTT. Translation: CASSDGTGNQPQHF.

The chain couples TRBV19 to TRBJ1-6; D is undetermined. This CDR3 contains 14 residues. CDR1 and CDR2 from the germline V gene are LNHDA and SQIVND (reference sequence). Trimming stripped 4 bases from V and 10 bases from J, with 14 bases between. This CDR3 reads CASSTPSFSSPLHF. CDR3 DNA sequence: TGTGCCAGTAGTACTCCCTCTTTTAGCTCACCCCTCCACTTT.

This clone was seen just once. The chain recombines TRBV3-1 (or the pseudogene TRBV3-2) with TRBJ2-1; D is possibly TRBD1 or TRBD2 (5 bases each). Deletions cut 1 base from V and 4 bases from J, with 11 bases between. Germline values: CDR1 LGHDT, CDR2 YNNKEL (reference sequence). This CDR3 spans 15 amino acids. This CDR3 is CASSQVGGGYNEQFF. The CDR3 nucleotides read TGTGCCAGCAGCCAAGTTGGTGGGGGATACAATGAGCAGTTCTTC.

The chain joins TRBV5-6 to TRBJ1-5; 10 bases map to TRBD1. CDR1 and CDR2 from the germline V gene are SGHDT and YYEEEE. The length of the CDR3 is 14 residues. Trimming removed 4 bases from V and 6 bases from J; junction bases left unmatched: 4. The CDR3 nucleotides are TGTGCCAGCAGCCTCCGGGACAGGGGTCAGCCCCAGCATTTT. Amino acids: CASSLRDRGQPQHF.

The chain employs TRBV18 and TRBJ2-3, with 10 positions matching TRBD1. Unmatched junction bases numbered 1, after V lost 3 bases and J lost 1 base. This CDR3 contains 15 residues. Germline V gene data show CDR1 as KGHSH and CDR2 as LQKENI. CDR3 DNA: TGTGCCAGCTCACCCGGGACAGGGGGCACAGATACGCAGTATTTT. Protein sequence: CASSPGTGGTDTQYF.

The chain combines TRBV5-1 with TRBJ2-5; 7 nucleotides align to TRBD1. With 0 bases clipped from V and 1 base from J, the junction kept 6 bases outside the gene matches. This CDR3 comprises 16 residues. From germline, CDR1 is SGHRS and CDR2 YFSETQ. The CDR3 DNA reads TGCGCCAGCAGCTTGGATAAACGGGACAGCCAAGAGACCCAGTACTTC. Translated: CASSLDKRDSQETQYF. The full variable domain, in which reference TRBV5-1 and TRBJ2-5 provide the parts outside the CDR3, is KAGVTQTPRYLIKTRGQQVTLSCSPISGHRSVSWYQQTPGQGLQFLFEYFSETQRNKGNFPGRFSGRQFSNSRSEMNVSTLELGDSALYLCASSLDKRDSQETQYFGPGTRLLVL.